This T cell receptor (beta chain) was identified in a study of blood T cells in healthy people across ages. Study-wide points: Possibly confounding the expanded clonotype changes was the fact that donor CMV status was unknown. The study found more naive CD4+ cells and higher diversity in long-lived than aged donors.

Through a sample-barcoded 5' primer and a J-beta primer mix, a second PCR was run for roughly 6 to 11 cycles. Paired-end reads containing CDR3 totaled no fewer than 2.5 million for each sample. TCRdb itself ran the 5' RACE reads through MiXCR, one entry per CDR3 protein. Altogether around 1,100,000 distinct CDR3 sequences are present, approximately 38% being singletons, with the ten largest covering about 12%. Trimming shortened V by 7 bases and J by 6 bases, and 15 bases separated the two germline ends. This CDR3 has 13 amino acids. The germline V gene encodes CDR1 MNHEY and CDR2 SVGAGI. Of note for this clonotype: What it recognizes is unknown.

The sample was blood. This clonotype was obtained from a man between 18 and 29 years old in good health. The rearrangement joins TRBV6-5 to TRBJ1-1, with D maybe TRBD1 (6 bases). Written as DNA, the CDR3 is TGTGCCAGCACCCAGGGGCTCGGGTCTGAAGCTTTCTTT. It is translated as CASTQGLGSEAFF.